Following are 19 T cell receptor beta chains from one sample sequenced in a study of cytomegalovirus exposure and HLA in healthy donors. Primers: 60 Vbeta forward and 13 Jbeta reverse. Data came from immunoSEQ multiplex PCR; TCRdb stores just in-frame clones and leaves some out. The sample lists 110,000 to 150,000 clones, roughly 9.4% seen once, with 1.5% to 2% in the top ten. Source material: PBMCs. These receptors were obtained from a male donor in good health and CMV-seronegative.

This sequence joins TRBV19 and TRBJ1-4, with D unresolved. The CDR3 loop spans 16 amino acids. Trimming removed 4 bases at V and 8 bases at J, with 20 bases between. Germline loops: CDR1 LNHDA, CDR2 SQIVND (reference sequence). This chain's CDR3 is CASSRSTHPEREKLFF. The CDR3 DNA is TGTGCCAGTAGTAGATCAACCCACCCGGAGAGGGAAAAACTGTTTTTT. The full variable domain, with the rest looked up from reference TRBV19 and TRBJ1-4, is DGGITQSPKYLFRKEGQNVTLSCEQNLNHDAMYWYRQDPGQGLRLIYYSQIVNDFQKGDIAEGYSVSREKKESFPLTVTSAQKNPTAFYLCASSRSTHPEREKLFFGSGTQLSVL.

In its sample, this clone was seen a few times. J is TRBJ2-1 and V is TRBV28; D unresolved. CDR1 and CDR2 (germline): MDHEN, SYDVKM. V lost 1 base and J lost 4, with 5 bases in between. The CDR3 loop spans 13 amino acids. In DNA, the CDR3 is TGTGCCAGCAGTTTATACGGGTACAATGAGCAGTTCTTC. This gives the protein CASSLYGYNEQFF.

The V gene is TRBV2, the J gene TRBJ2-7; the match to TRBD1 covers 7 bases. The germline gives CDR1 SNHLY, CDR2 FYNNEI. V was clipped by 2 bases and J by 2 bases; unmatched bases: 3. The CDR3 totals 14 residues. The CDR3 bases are TGTGCCAGCAGTGAAACAGGGGCAGCCTACGAGCAGTACTTC. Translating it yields CASSETGAAYEQYF.

CDR3 amino acids: CASSGTQTHGYTF. The CDR3 DNA reads TGTGCCAGCAGTGGGACTCAAACCCATGGCTACACCTTC. The chain employs TRBV6-5 and TRBJ1-2; perhaps TRBD1 as D (5 bases). Trimming stripped 5 bases from V and 6 bases from J, with 13 bases between. Germline V CDR1 and CDR2: MNHEY, SVGAGI. CDR3 length equals 13 residues.

The CDR3 DNA sequence: TGTGCCAGCAGTTTCGGTCAGGGGCTTGGCGAGCAGTACTTC. This codes for CASSFGQGLGEQYF. The gene calls are TRBV28 and TRBJ2-7; tentative D call: TRBD1 (6 bases). Trimming left V 3 bases short and J 6 bases short, with 15 bases between. Germline V lookup: CDR1 MDHEN, CDR2 SYDVKM. The CDR3 is 14 amino acids.

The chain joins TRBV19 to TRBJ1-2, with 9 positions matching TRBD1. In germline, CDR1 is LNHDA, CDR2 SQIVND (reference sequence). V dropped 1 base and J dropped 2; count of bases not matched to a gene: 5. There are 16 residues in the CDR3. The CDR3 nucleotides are TGTGCCAGTAGTATAGGGTCTGGGACAGGGAACTATGGCTACACCTTC. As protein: CASSIGSGTGNYGYTF.

CDR3 sequence (DNA): TGTGCCAGTAGTATATTCGGACAGATCTCTAACTATGGCTACACCTTC. Translating it yields CASSIFGQISNYGYTF. V and J are TRBV19 and TRBJ1-2; tentative D call: TRBD1 (6 bases). Germline V lookup: CDR1 LNHDA, CDR2 SQIVND (reference sequence). Between the trimmed V and J ends, which lost 2 bases and 0 bases, there was a span of 13 bases. This CDR3 spans 16 amino acids.

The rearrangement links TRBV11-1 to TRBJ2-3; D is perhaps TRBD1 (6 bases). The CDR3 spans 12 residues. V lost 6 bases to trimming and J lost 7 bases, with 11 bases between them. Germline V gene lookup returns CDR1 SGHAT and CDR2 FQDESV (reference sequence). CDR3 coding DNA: TGTGCCAGCAGTCGCCAGGGGTATACGCAGTATTTT. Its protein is CASSRQGYTQYF.

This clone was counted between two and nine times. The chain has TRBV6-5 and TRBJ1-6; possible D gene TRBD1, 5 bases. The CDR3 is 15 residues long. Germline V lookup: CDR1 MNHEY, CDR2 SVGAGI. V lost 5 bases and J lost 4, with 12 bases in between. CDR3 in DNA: TGTGCCAGCAGTCCCCCGCGGGGGTATAATTCACCCCTCCACTTT. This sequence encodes CASSPPRGYNSPLHF.

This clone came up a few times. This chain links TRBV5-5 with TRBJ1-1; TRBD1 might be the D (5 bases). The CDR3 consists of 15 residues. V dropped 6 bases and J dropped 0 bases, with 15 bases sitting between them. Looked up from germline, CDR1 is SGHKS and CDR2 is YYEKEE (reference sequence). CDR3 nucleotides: TGTGCCAGCAACATTTTAGGGGCACTGAACACTGAAGCTTTCTTT. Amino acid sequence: CASNILGALNTEAFF.

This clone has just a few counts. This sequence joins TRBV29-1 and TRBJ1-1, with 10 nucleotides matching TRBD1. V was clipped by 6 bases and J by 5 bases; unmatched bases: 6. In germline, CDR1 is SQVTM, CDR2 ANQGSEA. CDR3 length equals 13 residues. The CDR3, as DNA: TGCAGCGTCACGGGACAGGGGAGGACTGAAGCTTTCTTT. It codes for CSVTGQGRTEAFF.

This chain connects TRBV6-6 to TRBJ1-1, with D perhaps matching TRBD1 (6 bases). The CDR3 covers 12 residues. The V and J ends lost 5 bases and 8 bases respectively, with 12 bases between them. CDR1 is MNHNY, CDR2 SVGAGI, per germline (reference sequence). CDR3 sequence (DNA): TGTGCCAGCAGTCCGCCGGGACAAGAAGCTTTCTTT. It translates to CASSPPGQEAFF.

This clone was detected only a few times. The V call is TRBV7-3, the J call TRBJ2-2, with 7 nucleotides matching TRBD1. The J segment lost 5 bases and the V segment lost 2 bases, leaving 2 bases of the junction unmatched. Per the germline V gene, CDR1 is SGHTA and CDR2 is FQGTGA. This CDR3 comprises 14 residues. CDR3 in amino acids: CASSLRQGTGELFF. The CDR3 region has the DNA TGTGCCAGCAGCTTACGACAGGGAACCGGGGAGCTGTTTTTT.

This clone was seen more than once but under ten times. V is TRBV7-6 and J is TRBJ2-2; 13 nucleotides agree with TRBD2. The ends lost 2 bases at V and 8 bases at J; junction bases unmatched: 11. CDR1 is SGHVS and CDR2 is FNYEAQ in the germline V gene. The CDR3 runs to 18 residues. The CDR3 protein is CASSLTSGLAGARGELFF. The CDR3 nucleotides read TGTGCCAGCAGCTTAACTAGCGGACTAGCGGGGGCCCGGGGGGAGCTGTTTTTT.

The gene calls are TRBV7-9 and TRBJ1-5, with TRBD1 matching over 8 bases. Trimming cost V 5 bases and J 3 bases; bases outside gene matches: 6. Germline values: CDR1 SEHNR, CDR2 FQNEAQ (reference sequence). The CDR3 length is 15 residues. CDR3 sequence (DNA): TGTGCCAGCAGCCGAGGGACAGGCGTCAATCAGCCCCAGCATTTT. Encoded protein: CASSRGTGVNQPQHF.

CDR3 loop: CASSMQGDQPQHF. In DNA, the CDR3 is TGTGCCAGCAGTATGCAGGGTGATCAGCCCCAGCATTTT. This chain links TRBV28 with TRBJ1-5, with a possible D match to TRBD1 (5 bases). Trimming shortened V by 5 bases and J by 5 bases, and 10 bases separated the two germline ends. Germline CDR1 MDHEN, CDR2 SYDVKM. The CDR3 length is 13 residues.

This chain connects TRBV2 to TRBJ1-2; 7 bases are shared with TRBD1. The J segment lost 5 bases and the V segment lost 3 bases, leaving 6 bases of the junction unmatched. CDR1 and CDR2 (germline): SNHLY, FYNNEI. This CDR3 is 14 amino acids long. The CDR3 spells CASSDVEGAYGYTF. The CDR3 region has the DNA TGTGCCAGCAGTGATGTAGAGGGGGCGTATGGCTACACCTTC.

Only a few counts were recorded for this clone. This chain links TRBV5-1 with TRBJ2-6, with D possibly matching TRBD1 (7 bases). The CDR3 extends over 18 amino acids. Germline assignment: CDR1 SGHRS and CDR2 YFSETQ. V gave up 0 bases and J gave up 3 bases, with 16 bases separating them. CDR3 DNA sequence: TGCGCCAGCAGCTTGGGTCAGGGGGGCATCTTTGGGGCCAACGTCCTGACTTTC. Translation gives CASSLGQGGIFGANVLTF.

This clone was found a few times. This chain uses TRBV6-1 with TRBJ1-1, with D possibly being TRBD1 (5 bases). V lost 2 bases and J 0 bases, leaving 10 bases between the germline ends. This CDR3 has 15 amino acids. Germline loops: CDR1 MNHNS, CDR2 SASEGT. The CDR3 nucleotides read TGTGCCAGCAGTGAACCGACAGTAATGAACACTGAAGCTTTCTTT. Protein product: CASSEPTVMNTEAFF.